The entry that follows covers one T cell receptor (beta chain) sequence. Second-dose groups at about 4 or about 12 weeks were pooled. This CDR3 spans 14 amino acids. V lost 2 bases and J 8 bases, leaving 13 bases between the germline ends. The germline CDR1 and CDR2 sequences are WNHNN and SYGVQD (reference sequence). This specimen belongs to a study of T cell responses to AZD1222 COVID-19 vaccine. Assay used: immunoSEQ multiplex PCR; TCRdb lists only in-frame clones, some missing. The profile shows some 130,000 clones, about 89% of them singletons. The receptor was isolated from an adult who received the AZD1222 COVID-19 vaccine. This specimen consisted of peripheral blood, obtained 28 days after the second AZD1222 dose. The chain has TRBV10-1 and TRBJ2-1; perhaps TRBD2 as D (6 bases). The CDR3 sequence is CASSEAGSMDEQFF. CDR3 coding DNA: TGCGCCAGCAGTGAGGCCGGGAGTATGGATGAGCAGTTCTTC.